This is a list of T cell receptor beta chains from one sample in a study of cytomegalovirus exposure and HLA in healthy donors. TCRdb's table, derived via immunoSEQ multiplex PCR, lists solely in-frame clones and lacks some. The table has roughly 120,000 clones, around 85% seen once; the top ten hold about 1.8%. Sequencing used PBMCs. The receptors stem from a man in his forties or fifties in good health and CMV-seronegative. Each CDR3 is given with its conserved first and last residue. The order of the fields is J gene, clone size, D gene, V gene, CDR3 DNA, CDR3 protein. The D gene is left open where the match is weak. Clone size is given for some rows only: seen once, a few or many times, or a class if the clone is expanded.

TRBJ1-5 | NA | NA | TRBV7-2 | TGTGCCAGCAGCGCCCGGGTCCAAGTTGGCAATCAGCCCCAGCATTTT | CASSARVQVGNQPQHF
TRBJ2-5 | NA | TRBD2 | TRBV19 | TGTGCCAGTAGTTTAGGGGGACTAGCGGGGGAGACCCAGTACTTC | CASSLGGLAGETQYF
TRBJ1-6 | NA | NA | TRBV2 | TGTGCCAGCAGTGGGGGCAGGGGACCTAATTCACCCCTCCACTTT | CASSGGRGPNSPLHF
TRBJ2-5 | NA | TRBD1 | TRBV5-1 | TGCGCCAGCAGCTTAGACAGGGGCCAAGAGACCCAGTACTTC | CASSLDRGQETQYF
TRBJ1-1 | NA | TRBD1 | TRBV2 | TGTGCCAGCAGTTTGGACAGGGACGAGGCTTTCTTT | CASSLDRDEAFF
TRBJ1-3 | NA | NA | TRBV7-2 | TGTGCCAGCAGCTCGGCCGGGGACACCATATATTTT | CASSSAGDTIYF
TRBJ1-1 | NA | NA | TRBV6-6 | TGTGCCAGCAGTTATCAGTGGGGCGGTGAAGCTTTCTTT | CASSYQWGGEAFF
TRBJ2-7 | NA | TRBD1 | TRBV2 | TGTGCCAGCAGTGAATTAGGGGGCGGTTACGAGCAGTACTTC | CASSELGGGYEQYF
TRBJ2-7 | NA | NA | TRBV6-1 | TGTGCCAGCAGGGCGGAAGGCGTCTACGAGCAGTACTTC | CASRAEGVYEQYF
TRBJ2-7 | NA | TRBD2 | TRBV7-9 | TGTGCCAGCAGCTTAGGAAGGGGAGGGTACGAGCAGTACTTC | CASSLGRGGYEQYF
TRBJ1-1 | NA | NA | TRBV7-9 | TGTGCCAGCACCCTAGACGGACAGATGAACACTGAAGCTTTCTTT | CASTLDGQMNTEAFF
TRBJ1-4 | NA | TRBD1 | TRBV9 | TGTGCCAGCAGCCAACGACAGGGAATGGAGAAACTGTTTTTT | CASSQRQGMEKLFF
TRBJ2-2 | NA | NA | TRBV29-1 | TGCAGCGTTTCGCCAGGGGGGACCGGGGAGCTGTTTTTT | CSVSPGGTGELFF
TRBJ2-2 | NA | TRBD1 | TRBV6-5 | TGTGCCAGCAGTCTGACAGGGGCCGGGGAGCTGTTTTTT | CASSLTGAGELFF
TRBJ1-2 | once | TRBD1 | TRBV7-2 | TGTGCCAGCAGCTTACGACGGACAGGGGAAAGCTACACCTTC | CASSLRRTGESYTF
TRBJ1-4 | NA | NA | TRBV2 | TGTGCCAGCACCTCGTCCAATGAAAAACTGTTTTTT | CASTSSNEKLFF
TRBJ2-7 | NA | NA | TRBV7-6 | TGTGCCAGCAGAGGGGGAGCCTCCTACGAGCAGTACTTC | CASRGGASYEQYF
TRBJ1-2 | once | TRBD1 | TRBV18 | TGTGCCAGCTCATCGACAGGGGGAGTCTATGGCTACACCTTC | CASSSTGGVYGYTF
TRBJ2-3 | NA | NA | TRBV28 | TGTGCCAGCAGCTCTGCAGGGACAACAGATACGCAGTATTTT | CASSSAGTTDTQYF
TRBJ2-3 | NA | NA | TRBV10-3 | TGTGCCATCAGTGAGCGGGGATTGGCCACAGATACGCAGTATTTT | CAISERGLATDTQYF
TRBJ1-2 | NA | NA | TRBV7-2 | TGTGCCAGCAGCTTTGAAACTTATGGCTACACCTTC | CASSFETYGYTF
TRBJ1-2 | NA | NA | TRBV6-5 | TGTGCCAGCACTCAGGGCCCGGGGGGGGGTGGCTACACCTTC | CASTQGPGGGGYTF
TRBJ1-4 | NA | NA | TRBV2 | TGTGCCAGCAGGGAAGAGAGTGTTAATGAAAAACTGTTTTTT | CASREESVNEKLFF
TRBJ2-7 | NA | TRBD1 | TRBV5-1 | TGCGCCAGCAGCCAGGGACAGGAATACGCGCAGTACTTC | CASSQGQEYAQYF
TRBJ1-1 | NA | NA | TRBV28 | TGTGCCACGTCTTCAGGGTCTACTGAAGCTTTCTTT | CATSSGSTEAFF
TRBJ1-1 | few | NA | TRBV6-1 | TGTGCCAGTACCGAGCGGAACACTGAAGCTTTCTTT | CASTERNTEAFF
TRBJ2-7 | NA | TRBD1 | TRBV6-1 | TGTGCCAGCAGTGGGAGGACAGGGACGGGTGGCTACGAGCAGTACTTC | CASSGRTGTGGYEQYF
TRBJ1-1 | NA | NA | TRBV7-2 | TGTGCCAGCAGCTCCTACACTGAAGCTTTCTTT | CASSSYTEAFF
TRBJ2-5 | NA | NA | TRBV20-1 | TGCAGTGCCCTCTCGGGGGAGACCCAGTACTTC | CSALSGETQYF
TRBJ2-7 | NA | NA | TRBV10-3 | TGTGCCATCCGCGGACACGTTGAGGACGAGCAGTACTTC | CAIRGHVEDEQYF
TRBJ2-2 | NA | TRBD2 | TRBV7-2 | TGTGCCAGCAGCTTACTAGCGGGGGGCCCCGGGGAGCTGTTTTTT | CASSLLAGGPGELFF
TRBJ1-5 | NA | TRBD1 | TRBV7-2 | TGTGCCAGCAGCTTAGAGTGGGGGACAGGGGGCCAGCCCCAGCATTTT | CASSLEWGTGGQPQHF
TRBJ2-7 | NA | NA | TRBV29-1 | TGCAGCGTTGATACAGGGTTCGCCCTTGACGAGCAGTACTTC | CSVDTGFALDEQYF
TRBJ1-2 | NA | NA | TRBV7-6 | TGTGCCAGCAGCCCCGCGAGCGCGATCGGGGGCTATGGCTACACCTTC | CASSPASAIGGYGYTF
TRBJ1-1 | NA | NA | TRBV7-8 | TGTGCCAGCAGCTTGACAGCCTTTGACACTGAAGCTTTCTTT | CASSLTAFDTEAFF
TRBJ2-1 | NA | TRBD1 | TRBV9 | TGTGCCAGCAGCTCCCGACAGGGAACCAATGAGCAGTTCTTC | CASSSRQGTNEQFF
TRBJ1-1 | NA | TRBD1 | TRBV6-5 | TGTGCCAGCAGGATGGACAGGGCATCTGAAGCTTTCTTT | CASRMDRASEAFF
TRBJ2-7 | once | NA | TRBV2 | TGTGCCAGCAGTGCGTACGAGCAGTACTTC | CASSAYEQYF
TRBJ2-1 | NA | NA | TRBV11-3 | TGTGCCAGCAGCTCTTACGGGGAAGAACAGTTCTTC | CASSSYGEEQFF
TRBJ1-2 | NA | NA | TRBV5-5 | TGTGCCAGCAGCTTGCAGTCCCTTTCATATGGCTACACCTTC | CASSLQSLSYGYTF
TRBJ1-1 | NA | NA | TRBV30 | TGTGCCTGGAGTGTACGTGGAGGAAACACTGAAGCTTTCTTT | CAWSVRGGNTEAFF
TRBJ1-6 | NA | NA | TRBV4-3 | TGCGCCAGCAGCACCCGGACAGATAATTCACCCCTCCACTTT | CASSTRTDNSPLHF
TRBJ2-2 | NA | NA | TRBV9 | TGTGCCAGCAGCCCAGAGGTCTACACCGGGGAGCTGTTTTTT | CASSPEVYTGELFF
TRBJ2-6 | few | TRBD1 | TRBV5-1 | TGCGCCAGCAGCTTGGATGGGACAGGGAACTCTGGGGCCAACGTCCTGACTTTC | CASSLDGTGNSGANVLTF
TRBJ2-1 | NA | TRBD1 | TRBV5-1 | TGCGCCAGCAGCTACCAGGGACAGGCTAACAATGAGCAGTTCTTC | CASSYQGQANNEQFF
TRBJ1-2 | NA | TRBD1 | TRBV6-5 | TGTGCCAGCAGTTACTTGGGACAGGATAACTATGGCTACACCTTC | CASSYLGQDNYGYTF
TRBJ1-2 | NA | TRBD1 | TRBV6-5 | TGTGCCAGCAGTTACCCCGGACAGGGTTGCACCTTC | CASSYPGQGCTF
TRBJ2-7 | once | NA | TRBV5-1 | TGCGCCAGCAGCTTAGGGGCGGTCTACGAGCAGTACTTC | CASSLGAVYEQYF
TRBJ1-5 | NA | NA | TRBV6-1 | TGTGCCAGCAGTGAACAGGGCTCTCAGCCCCAGCATTTT | CASSEQGSQPQHF
TRBJ1-2 | few | NA | TRBV7-2 | TGTGCCAGCAGCTTCGGAGGCTATGGCTACACCTTC | CASSFGGYGYTF
TRBJ2-2 | NA | NA | TRBV5-1 | TGCGCCAGCAGCTCTGCCGGGATCAGAAGGACCGGGGAGCTGTTTTTT | CASSSAGIRRTGELFF
TRBJ1-2 | NA | TRBD1 | TRBV15 | TGTGCCACCAGCAGAGATTTCGACAGGGCGTCGTCTGGCTATGGCTACACCTTC | CATSRDFDRASSGYGYTF
TRBJ1-1 | NA | NA | TRBV6-1 | TGTGCCAGCATCAGCGAGGGGGGGACGAACACTGAAGCTTTCTTT | CASISEGGTNTEAFF
TRBJ1-5 | NA | TRBD1 | TRBV10-3 | TGTGCCATCAGTGAGTCCCCGGGACAGGGAGTACATTTT | CAISESPGQGVHF